This passage covers 9 T cell receptor beta chains from one sample sequenced in a study of shared clonotypes between healthy human individuals. Repertoires were generated with immunoSEQ multiplex PCR, while TCRdb's copy carries only in-frame clones and drops some. The sample has some 1.5 million clones, 98% seen once. The specimen was naive CD4+ T cells sorted from blood. Specified subset: CD45RA+ positively selected. Receptor source: a man aged 25 to 40 in good health.

The J gene is TRBJ2-3, the V gene TRBV7-9, with TRBD2 matching 11 bases. V lost 6 bases to trimming and J lost 0 bases; unmatched junction nucleotides: 5. From germline, CDR1 is SEHNR and CDR2 FQNEAQ (reference sequence). The CDR3 covers 16 residues. CDR3 DNA sequence: TGTGCCAGCAGTCAGAGGACTAGCGGGAGCACAGATACGCAGTATTTT. Its protein product is CASSQRTSGSTDTQYF.

V and J are TRBV7-9 and TRBJ2-5; perhaps D is TRBD1 or TRBD2 (5 bases each). The CDR3 contains 14 residues. V was shortened by 5 bases and J by 3 bases, with 13 bases between the two germline ends. CDR1 is SEHNR, CDR2 FQNEAQ, per germline (reference sequence). CDR3 in amino acids: CASSTLGTKETQYF. CDR3 in DNA: TGTGCCAGCAGCACACTTGGGACCAAAGAGACCCAGTACTTC.

The gene calls are TRBV7-8 and TRBJ2-1; 7 bases fit TRBD2. The germline CDR1 and CDR2 sequences are SGHVS and FQNEAQ. V gave up 5 bases and J gave up 6 bases; unmatched junction bases: 7. This CDR3 spans 14 amino acids. CDR3 sequence reads: CASSAGVAGNEQFF. In DNA, the CDR3 is TGTGCCAGCAGCGCCGGGGTAGCGGGCAATGAGCAGTTCTTC.

The chain joins TRBV4-2 to TRBJ1-1, with D tentatively TRBD1 (6 bases). V was cut by 0 bases and J by 1 base, with 12 bases left in between. The CDR3 covers 16 residues. Germline V gene sequence: CDR1 LGHNA, CDR2 YNFKEQ. The CDR3 DNA reads TGTGCCAGCAGCCAAGATGGGGGCAGCCGGAACACTGAAGCTTTCTTT. As protein: CASSQDGGSRNTEAFF.

The chain combines TRBV5-5 with TRBJ2-7; 9 bases are a match to TRBD1. The CDR3 has 16 amino acids. The germline V gene has CDR1 SGHKS and CDR2 YYEKEE (reference sequence). With 0 bases clipped from V and 3 bases from J, the junction kept 7 bases outside the gene matches. Here the CDR3 reads CASSLVGTGSIYEQYF. In nucleotides, the CDR3 is TGTGCCAGCAGCTTGGTTGGGACAGGGTCTATCTACGAGCAGTACTTC.

The chain uses TRBV5-8 and TRBJ2-7, with 7 nucleotides matching TRBD1. The CDR3 spans 12 residues. CDR1 SGHTS and CDR2 YDEGEE come from the germline V gene. V was clipped by 7 bases and J by 4 bases; unmatched bases: 5. In nucleotides, the CDR3 is TGTGCCAGCCGCACAGGGGTTTACGAGCAGTACTTC. Its protein product is CASRTGVYEQYF.

A note on this clone: Other DNA sequences from this sample encode an identical CDR3 as well. The chain joins TRBV2 to TRBJ2-3; D possibly corresponds to TRBD2 (6 bases). V shed 8 bases and J shed 6 bases, with 9 bases lying between them. Looked up from germline, CDR1 is SNHLY and CDR2 is FYNNEI. The CDR3 has 11 residues. The DNA for the CDR3 is TGTGCCAGCTCCAGCGGGGATACGCAGTATTTT. Translated: CASSSGDTQYF.

The chain carries TRBV14 and TRBJ2-7, with D perhaps matching TRBD2 (7 bases). The CDR3 contains 15 residues. CDR1 and CDR2 from the germline V gene are SGHDN and FVKESK. The V gene lost 3 bases and the J gene lost 2 bases, with 14 bases spanning the gap. CDR3 nucleotides: TGTGCCAGCAGCCACCCACTAGGGGGGGCCTACGAGCAGTACTTC. Amino acids: CASSHPLGGAYEQYF.

V usage is TRBV2 and J usage is TRBJ2-1; D unclear. V was trimmed by 6 bases and J by 0 bases, leaving 18 bases between them. CDR3 length equals 17 residues. Germline CDR1 SNHLY, CDR2 FYNNEI. This CDR3 reads CASSLLRTDYSYNEQFF. CDR3 in DNA: TGTGCCAGCAGCTTATTGCGGACGGATTACTCCTACAATGAGCAGTTCTTC.